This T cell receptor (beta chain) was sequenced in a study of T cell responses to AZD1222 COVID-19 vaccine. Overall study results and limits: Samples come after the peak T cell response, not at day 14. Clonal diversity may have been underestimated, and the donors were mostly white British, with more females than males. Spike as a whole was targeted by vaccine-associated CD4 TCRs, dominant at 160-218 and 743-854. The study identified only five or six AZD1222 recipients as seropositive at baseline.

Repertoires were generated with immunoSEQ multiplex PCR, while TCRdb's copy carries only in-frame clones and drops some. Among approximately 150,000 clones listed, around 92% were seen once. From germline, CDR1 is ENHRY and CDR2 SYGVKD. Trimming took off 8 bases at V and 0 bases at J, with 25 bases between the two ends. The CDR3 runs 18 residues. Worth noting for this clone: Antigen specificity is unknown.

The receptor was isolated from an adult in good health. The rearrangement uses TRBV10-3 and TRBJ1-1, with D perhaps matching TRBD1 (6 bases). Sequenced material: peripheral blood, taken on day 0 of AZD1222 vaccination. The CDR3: CAIGPERGGDKVNTEAFF. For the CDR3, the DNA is TGTGCCATCGGTCCTGAGCGGGGGGGGGACAAGGTGAACACTGAAGCTTTCTTT.